The clone carrying this TCR beta chain is medium-sized (0.01 to 0.1%) by share. Its antigen is not known. The source of the sample is a study of spatial heterogeneity in lung cancer. Study at large: The mean occurrence of each unique TCR and UMI combination in raw reads exceeded 9.5. Points from the study as a whole: Follow-up blood showed ubiquitous expanded tumor TCRs less than blood at resection did.

The CDR3 extends over 11 amino acids. The V end lost 3 bases, the J end lost 8 bases, and 8 bases lay between the germline ends. CDR1 SGHAT and CDR2 FQNNGV come from the germline V gene. TCR cDNA molecules each had a unique molecular identifier. TCRdb itself ran the 5' RACE reads through MiXCR, one entry per CDR3 protein. The table lists 35,000 to 45,000 distinct CDR3 sequences, roughly 6.5% of them singletons. Time point specified: sample taken at primary tumor resection. Whole RNA, which was extracted from tumor, nontumor lung tissue or frozen PBMC, was sequenced without any cell sorting. V usage is TRBV11-2 and J usage is TRBJ2-7; D not resolved. The TCR comes from a female donor with early-stage non-small cell lung cancer. The sample in question was PBMCs, obtained at surgery. CDR3 amino acids: CASSLYTQQYF. CDR3 sequence (DNA): TGTGCCAGCAGCTTGTACACCCAGCAGTACTTC.